This T cell receptor (beta chain) was sequenced in a study of Graves' ophthalmopathy and Graves' hyperthyroidism. Amplified material comprised TCR beta CDR3 regions derived from RNA transcripts. RT-PCR in the first round used HTBI primers; a second-round multiplex PCR followed. TCRdb analysed the multiplex PCR reads with MiXCR anew, one entry per CDR3 protein. This sample has some 750,000 distinct CDR3 sequences, with 40% found just once. Orbital computed tomography and thyroid ultrasound, along with TRAb, serum thyroxine and clinical symptoms, underpinned diagnosis. The CDR3 has 15 residues. Germline V gene sequence: CDR1 SGDLS, CDR2 YYNGEE. Trimming at V came to 0 bases and at J to 6 bases, leaving 3 bases not matched to a gene. This clonotype was found a few times.

The receptor comes from an adult man with Graves' ophthalmopathy. The V call is TRBV9, the J call TRBJ1-6, with 7 bases aligning to TRBD1. The specimen sequenced was peripheral blood. Here the CDR3 reads CASSVEGALNSPLHF. Written as DNA, the CDR3 is TGTGCCAGCAGCGTAGAGGGGGCCCTTAATTCACCCCTCCACTTT.